These T cell receptor beta chains were read from a single sample in a study of OX40 agonist ivuxolimab in advanced cancers. Assay used: immunoSEQ multiplex PCR; TCRdb lists only in-frame clones, some missing. This table has more than 70,000 clones, roughly nine tenths appearing once. The source was CD4+ or CD8+ T cells sorted from blood, collected in a trial of the OX40 agonist ivuxolimab. Receptor source: an adult with an advanced solid tumor such as melanoma, head and neck, liver or kidney cancer. Each CDR3 is given with its conserved first and last residue. A D gene is named only where the DNA matches it firmly. Rows give clone size only sometimes, using once, few, many, or a class for an expanded clone.

CDR3: CASSREGEQFF; DNA: TGCGCCAGCAGCCGGGAAGGTGAGCAGTTCTTC; size: NA; J: TRBJ2-1; D: NA; V: TRBV5-1
CDR3: CASSLNGADTQYF; DNA: TGTGCCAGCAGCTTAAACGGAGCAGATACGCAGTATTTT; size: NA; J: TRBJ2-3; D: NA; V: TRBV7-2
CDR3: CSVLSSGSLTDTQYF; DNA: TGCAGCGTCCTATCTAGCGGGAGTTTGACAGATACGCAGTATTTT; size: NA; J: TRBJ2-3; D: TRBD2; V: TRBV29-1
CDR3: CASSSPGPPGELFF; DNA: TGTGCCAGCAGTTCACCTGGGCCCCCCGGGGAGCTGTTTTTT; size: NA; J: TRBJ2-2; D: NA; V: TRBV6-5
CDR3: CASSPRVDTEAFF; DNA: TGTGCCAGCTCACCCAGGGTGGACACTGAAGCTTTCTTT; size: once; J: TRBJ1-1; D: NA; V: TRBV18
CDR3: CANSLSDNEQFF; DNA: TGTGCCAACAGCTTGTCGGACAATGAGCAGTTCTTC; size: once; J: TRBJ2-1; D: NA; V: TRBV4-2
CDR3: CASSLWDLAGVGETQYF; DNA: TGTGCCAGCAGTTTATGGGATCTAGCGGGAGTCGGTGAGACCCAGTACTTC; size: NA; J: TRBJ2-5; D: TRBD2; V: TRBV28
CDR3: CASSIPSAGGPDTQYF; DNA: TGTGCCAGTAGTATTCCGTCGGCGGGGGGGCCTGATACGCAGTATTTT; size: NA; J: TRBJ2-3; D: TRBD2; V: TRBV19
CDR3: CASSAGVLNTEAFF; DNA: TGTGCCAGCAGTGCAGGGGTCTTGAACACTGAAGCTTTCTTT; size: NA; J: TRBJ1-1; D: NA; V: TRBV28
CDR3: CASRELAGGPGEQYF; DNA: TGTGCCAGCAGAGAACTAGCGGGAGGGCCCGGCGAGCAGTACTTC; size: NA; J: TRBJ2-7; D: TRBD2; V: TRBV6-1
CDR3: CASSRQGSTGELFF; DNA: TGTGCCAGCAGCCGACAGGGGAGTACCGGGGAGCTGTTTTTT; size: NA; J: TRBJ2-2; D: TRBD1; V: TRBV28
CDR3: CATRLGPGTEAFF; DNA: TGTGCCACCCGACTGGGGCCGGGCACTGAAGCTTTCTTT; size: NA; J: TRBJ1-1; D: NA; V: TRBV15
CDR3: CASSGQGAGETQYF; DNA: TGTGCCAGCAGCGGACAGGGGGCAGGGGAGACCCAGTACTTC; size: once; J: TRBJ2-5; D: TRBD1; V: TRBV5-4
CDR3: CASSLVGTGELFF; DNA: TGTGCCAGCAGCTTAGTGGGTACCGGGGAGCTGTTTTTT; size: NA; J: TRBJ2-2; D: NA; V: TRBV11-3
CDR3: CASSLKLDEKAFF; DNA: TGTGCCAGCAGTTTAAAGCTAGACGAAAAGGCTTTCTTT; size: NA; J: TRBJ1-1; D: NA; V: TRBV27
CDR3: CASSVATGYNEQFF; DNA: TGTGCCAGCAGCGTAGCGACAGGCTACAATGAGCAGTTCTTC; size: NA; J: TRBJ2-1; D: NA; V: TRBV9
CDR3: CASIRGFNEKLFF; DNA: TGTGCCAGCATTCGGGGGTTTAATGAAAAACTGTTTTTT; size: few; J: TRBJ1-4; D: NA; V: TRBV6-1
CDR3: CASSVGAGGGIIYNEQFF; DNA: TGTGCCAGCAGCGTAGGGGCAGGGGGCGGGATTATTTACAATGAGCAGTTCTTC; size: NA; J: TRBJ2-1; D: TRBD1; V: TRBV9
CDR3: CSVGPRDRGNTEAFF; DNA: TGCAGCGTGGGACCCCGGGACAGAGGTAACACTGAAGCTTTCTTT; size: NA; J: TRBJ1-1; D: TRBD1; V: TRBV29-1
CDR3: CASSYGGPSYEQYF; DNA: TGTGCCAGCAGTTACGGGGGCCCCTCCTACGAGCAGTACTTC; size: once; J: TRBJ2-7; D: NA; V: TRBV6-5
CDR3: CASKRSGLLNEQYF; DNA: TGTGCCAGCAAGCGTAGCGGGCTGTTAAACGAGCAGTACTTC; size: NA; J: TRBJ2-7; D: TRBD2; V: TRBV2
CDR3: CASSLYTDQPQHF; DNA: TGTGCCAGCAGCTTGTACACGGATCAGCCCCAGCATTTT; size: NA; J: TRBJ1-5; D: NA; V: TRBV5-5